This TCR beta chain derives from a study of cytomegalovirus exposure and HLA in healthy donors. Study summary: Genotyping showed roughly 76% of approximately 430 donors falling in the Caucasian-associated ancestry cluster.

Comments on this clone: As yet, its antigen is unknown.

The germline gives CDR1 MDHEN, CDR2 SYDVKM. The CDR3 extends over 17 amino acids. V was pared by 2 bases and J by 3 bases, with 17 bases between. Broader study findings: As immune exposure information, only CMV serostatus was available. Reports indicate that TCR beta sequences accurately predicted the HLA-A and HLA-B alleles of most subjects.

With 60 Vbeta and 13 Jbeta primers, the PCR was carried out. Assay used: immunoSEQ multiplex PCR; TCRdb lists only in-frame clones, some missing. This table holds some 180,000 clones, 76% found once. The TCR originated in a man aged 18 to 35 in good health and CMV-seronegative. The sequencing input was PBMCs. This chain links TRBV28 with TRBJ2-1; D is perhaps TRBD2 (5 bases). This CDR3 is CASSLVVGAVGYNEQFF. DNA of the CDR3: TGTGCCAGCAGTTTAGTGGTTGGAGCGGTTGGCTACAATGAGCAGTTCTTC. Full variable domain (outside the CDR3, taken from reference TRBV28 and TRBJ2-1): DVKVTQSSRYLVKRTGEKVFLECVQDMDHENMFWYRQDPGLGLRLIYFSYDVKMKEKGDIPEGYSVSREKKERFSLILESASTNQTSMYLCASSLVVGAVGYNEQFFGPGTRLTVL.